The rows below give T cell receptor beta chains drawn from one sample of a study of blood T cell repertoires in COVID-19. TCRdb keeps only in-frame clones here, not all; method: immunoSEQ multiplex PCR. The sample records around 250,000 clones, about 82% being singletons. Sequencing input: peripheral blood. The receptors shown here come from a middle-aged man with active or convalescent COVID-19. Each CDR3 is given with its conserved first and last residue. Clone sizes are given selectively: once, few, many, or a class where the clone is expanded.

clone_size	cdr3_length	v_call	j_call	cdr3_aa
-	17	TRBV19	TRBJ1-2	CASSKNGIQTANYGYTF
-	16	TRBV19	TRBJ2-3	CASSIASGSSTDTQYF
-	13	TRBV28	TRBJ1-2	CASSLGDITGYTF
-	15	TRBV11-2	TRBJ2-7	CASSAGARERGEQYF
-	15	TRBV4-2	TRBJ1-1	CASSQLGREGTEAFF
-	13	TRBV27	TRBJ1-5	CASSTGWFQPQHF
-	15	TRBV4-2	TRBJ2-1	CASSQGLAGGNEQFF
-	13	TRBV5-1	TRBJ2-7	CASSPQGAGEQYF
-	15	TRBV7-2	TRBJ2-3	CASSGTSGSGDTQYF
few	13	TRBV4-1	TRBJ1-1	CASSQDRETEAFF
-	15	TRBV20-1	TRBJ1-3	CSASLGSRVPDTIYF
once	14	TRBV24-1	TRBJ2-5	CATSHPSGKETQYF
-	14	TRBV23-1	TRBJ1-1	CASSDSTANTEAFF
-	20	TRBV7-3	TRBJ2-3	CASSQKVSGLAGGRRDTQYF
-	11	TRBV12-3/TRBV12-4	TRBJ2-1	CASSLSGEQFF
-	12	TRBV12-3/TRBV12-4	TRBJ2-7	CASSFGLYEQYF
-	14	TRBV9	TRBJ2-1	CASSVATNPNEQFF
-	17	TRBV3-1/TRBV3-2	TRBJ2-6	CASSHVPGTTGANVLTF
-	15	TRBV19	TRBJ2-3	CASRRPGQGADTQYF
-	15	TRBV14	TRBJ2-5	CASSQGQGFRETQYF
-	14	TRBV18	TRBJ2-7	CASSRAGGEYEQYF
-	16	TRBV7-9	TRBJ1-6	CASSPRSGTGGSPLHF
-	14	TRBV5-4	TRBJ2-1	CASSGASGYNEQFF
-	13	TRBV19	TRBJ1-3	CASSESSGNTIYF
-	16	TRBV18	TRBJ2-1	CASSHPVESPSNGAFF
-	16	TRBV11-2	TRBJ2-7	CASSSYSSGASYEQYF
few	15	TRBV3-1/TRBV3-2	TRBJ2-4	CASSQGSGPKNIQYF
-	14	TRBV3-1/TRBV3-2	TRBJ1-2	CASSLQGWDYGYTF
-	16	TRBV7-8	TRBJ1-2	CASSPGTGSFSYGYTF
-	15	TRBV5-4	TRBJ1-2	CASSLGGREGYGYTF
-	13	TRBV2	TRBJ1-5	CASSEGAVQPQHF
-	16	TRBV7-9	TRBJ2-5	CASTSSRTSGSETQYF
-	14	TRBV19	TRBJ1-5	CASSIPDMRLAQHF
-	17	TRBV7-2	TRBJ2-6	CASSLFRGGTGANVLTF
-	12	TRBV30	TRBJ1-2	CAWGEDYYGYTF
-	14	TRBV27	TRBJ1-2	CASSYRGGQGGYTF
once	14	TRBV7-2	TRBJ1-4	CASRRGATNEKLFF
-	17	TRBV19	TRBJ2-3	CASSPPPGTGTFDTQYF
-	15	TRBV5-1	TRBJ2-2	CASSLGARDTGELFF
-	14	TRBV28	TRBJ1-1	CASHPRGQITEAFF
few	13	TRBV5-1	TRBJ1-2	CASSFGTVFGYTF
-	13	TRBV27	TRBJ1-2	CASSPSPRAGYTF
once	18	TRBV7-9	TRBJ2-3	CASSLSPGGNVITDTQYF
-	14	TRBV5-6	TRBJ2-7	CASSLYLAVYEQYF
once	14	TRBV19	TRBJ2-7	CASSAQLAPYEQYF
-	15	TRBV7-3	TRBJ2-1	CASSSSGRGYNEQFF
-	15	TRBV3-1/TRBV3-2	TRBJ1-3	CASSQLGGSGNTIYF
-	17	TRBV28	TRBJ1-5	CASSYPPGQGGRQPQHF
-	12	TRBV2	TRBJ1-5	CASRYTNQPQHF
once	14	TRBV7-9	TRBJ2-5	CASSQSGSAETQYF
-	12	TRBV19	TRBJ1-2	CASYLTDRGYTF
-	16	TRBV12-5	TRBJ2-3	CASGFDTSGRRNTQYF
-	14	TRBV2	TRBJ2-5	CASSEAPGVETQYF
-	12	TRBV29-1	TRBJ1-1	CSVYLQGAEAFF
-	13	TRBV7-6	TRBJ2-7	CASSYDYTYEQYF
few	13	TRBV12-3/TRBV12-4	TRBJ2-7	CASSLAGSYEQYF
-	17	TRBV28	TRBJ1-5	CASSSIIGGRDNQPQHF
-	13	TRBV30	TRBJ1-4	CACLTGGSGKLFF
-	14	TRBV20-1	TRBJ2-5	CSASRAGGRGTQYF
once	18	TRBV4-1	TRBJ1-4	CASSQDRFGGQLNEKLFF